The rows below give T cell receptor beta chains drawn from one sample of a study of OX40 agonist ivuxolimab in advanced cancers. Profiling relied on immunoSEQ multiplex PCR, and the TCRdb table lists in-frame clones only, not all of them. The sample lists approximately 19,000 clones, over 75% occurring once. This sample comprised CD4+ or CD8+ T cells sorted from blood, obtained in a trial of the OX40 agonist ivuxolimab. Every receptor here comes from an adult with an advanced solid tumor such as melanoma, head and neck, liver or kidney cancer. The CDR3 runs from the conserved cysteine through the conserved F or W. The D gene is left open where the match is weak. Clone size is not always given. Where it is, it says once, few, many or a class for expanded clones.

J gene	D gene	V gene	clone size	CDR3 DNA	CDR3 protein
TRBJ2-1	TRBD2	TRBV6-5	NA	TGTGCCAGCAGTTACGGGACTAGCGGGATTAACAATGAGCAGTTCTTC	CASSYGTSGINNEQFF
TRBJ2-1	TRBD1	TRBV6-5	NA	TGTGCCAGCAGTTTGGACAGGGGGCGATACAATGAGCAGTTCTTC	CASSLDRGRYNEQFF
TRBJ2-3	TRBD1	TRBV27	NA	TGTGCCAGCAGTTTATGGGGGGGGACAGGGACAGATACGCAGTATTTT	CASSLWGGTGTDTQYF
TRBJ1-3	NA	TRBV28	NA	TGTGCCAGCAGTTGGCGGGACTTCTCTGGAAACACCATATATTTT	CASSWRDFSGNTIYF
TRBJ1-3	NA	TRBV12-2	NA	TGTGCAAGTCGCCCGAAGGACAGGCTCTCTGGAAACACCATATATTTT	CASRPKDRLSGNTIYF
TRBJ1-1	NA	TRBV5-1	NA	TGCGCCAGCAGCTTGGACACTCGACGGATGAACACTGAAGCTTTCTTT	CASSLDTRRMNTEAFF
TRBJ2-3	TRBD2	TRBV9	NA	TGTGCCAGCAGCGGGACTAGTTCTATGGATACGCAGTATTTT	CASSGTSSMDTQYF
TRBJ2-1	NA	TRBV11-2	NA	TGTGCCAGCAGCTCAAGCGTGGGGTACAATGAGCAGTTCTTC	CASSSSVGYNEQFF
TRBJ2-1	NA	TRBV5-1	NA	TGCGCCAGCAGCTCCTCGTCGGCCTTTCACAATGAGCAGTTCTTC	CASSSSSAFHNEQFF
TRBJ1-1	NA	TRBV7-2	once	TGTGCCAGCATCGGACAGAATAAAGCTTTCTTT	CASIGQNKAFF
TRBJ2-7	NA	TRBV4-3	NA	TGCGCCAGCAGCCAAGACCCTGGAAACTACGAGCAGTACTTC	CASSQDPGNYEQYF
TRBJ1-1	NA	TRBV27	NA	TGTGCCAGCAGTTTCGGGGTAGGGGCTGAAGCTTTCTTT	CASSFGVGAEAFF
TRBJ2-5	TRBD1	TRBV13	NA	TGTGCCAGCAGCTTCGCGACAGGGGGCTTGGAGACCCAGTACTTC	CASSFATGGLETQYF
TRBJ2-1	NA	TRBV4-2	few	TGTGCCAGCAGCCAAGCAATCGGCGGTGTTGATGAGCAGTTCTTC	CASSQAIGGVDEQFF
TRBJ2-5	TRBD1	TRBV7-9	NA	TGTGCCAGCAGCTCCCCTTTTATTGGACAGGGGAGGGGGAAAGAGACCCAGTACTTC	CASSSPFIGQGRGKETQYF
TRBJ1-1	TRBD1	TRBV5-1	NA	TGCGCCAGCAGCTGGTTGGATGAGGGCGGACAGGGTGAAGCTTTCTTT	CASSWLDEGGQGEAFF
TRBJ2-7	NA	TRBV29-1	NA	TGCAGCGTTGAGGCGGAGGGAAGGGACGAGCAGTACTTC	CSVEAEGRDEQYF
TRBJ2-1	NA	TRBV6-5	NA	TGTGCCAGCAGTTACTCACAACCGACAGACGAGCAGTTCTTC	CASSYSQPTDEQFF
TRBJ1-5	NA	TRBV28	NA	TGTGCCAGCAGTTTGACAGTTAGCAATCAGCCCCAGCATTTT	CASSLTVSNQPQHF
TRBJ2-5	TRBD1	TRBV27	NA	TGTGCCAGCAGTAATCGACAGGGACGTGAGACCCAGTACTTC	CASSNRQGRETQYF
TRBJ1-6	NA	TRBV9	NA	TGTGCCAGCAGCGTAGGGGGGGCTAATTCACCCCTCCACTTT	CASSVGGANSPLHF
TRBJ1-5	TRBD1	TRBV10-1	NA	TGCGCCAGCAGTACAGGGGGTGATCAGCCCCAGCATTTT	CASSTGGDQPQHF
TRBJ2-7	NA	TRBV27	NA	TGTGCCAGCAGTTACCGGGTATCCTACGAGCAGTACTTC	CASSYRVSYEQYF
TRBJ2-7	NA	TRBV7-9	NA	TGTGCCAGCAGCTTAGCTAGCGGCTACTCCTACGAGCAGTACTTC	CASSLASGYSYEQYF
TRBJ2-7	NA	TRBV5-5	NA	TGTGCCAGCAGCGCGGGGACGGATACCTACGAGCAGTACTTC	CASSAGTDTYEQYF
TRBJ1-2	NA	TRBV19	NA	TGTGCCAGCTTAACAGGTGCCGGCTACACCTTC	CASLTGAGYTF
TRBJ2-3	NA	TRBV10-3	NA	TGTGCCATCAGTGAGAATGGGGGTTCCCCAGATACGCAGTATTTT	CAISENGGSPDTQYF
TRBJ2-7	NA	TRBV4-3	NA	TGCGCCAGCAGCCAAGACCCGGGAAACTACGAGCAGTACTTC	CASSQDPGNYEQYF
TRBJ2-3	TRBD2	TRBV7-9	NA	TGTGCCAGCAGCTCGGGGGGACTACCAAGCACAGATACGCAGTATTTT	CASSSGGLPSTDTQYF
TRBJ2-7	NA	TRBV5-5	NA	TGTGCCAGCAGCTTCGAGGGATACTCCTCCTACGAGCAGTACTTC	CASSFEGYSSYEQYF
TRBJ2-1	NA	TRBV19	NA	TGTGCCACCATAGCGGTTGGAAGCTCCTACAATGAGCAGTTCTTC	CATIAVGSSYNEQFF
TRBJ2-7	TRBD2	TRBV5-4	NA	TGTGCCAGCAGCTTGGGGCGGGGGGGACCCTACGAGCAGTACTTC	CASSLGRGGPYEQYF
TRBJ2-5	NA	TRBV7-2	NA	TGTGCCAGCAGCTTTGCCGACGGATCGCAAGAGACCCAGTACTTC	CASSFADGSQETQYF
TRBJ1-1	NA	TRBV5-1	NA	TGCGCCAGCAGCTTGCAGGACACCATGATGAACACTGAAGCTTTCTTT	CASSLQDTMMNTEAFF
TRBJ1-5	NA	TRBV6-1	few	TGTGCCAGCAGCAAAGGACACGAAAATCAGCCCCAGCATTTT	CASSKGHENQPQHF
TRBJ2-7	TRBD1	TRBV6-6	NA	TGTGCCAGCAGCTTTGGGACAGGGCTCTACGAGCAGTACTTC	CASSFGTGLYEQYF
TRBJ1-1	TRBD1	TRBV6-4	NA	TGTGCCAGCAGTCCCACAGGGGACACTGAAGCTTTCTTT	CASSPTGDTEAFF
TRBJ1-1	NA	TRBV7-2	NA	TGTGCCAGCAGCTTAGAGGCATGGAACACTGAAGCTTTCTTT	CASSLEAWNTEAFF
TRBJ2-1	NA	TRBV27	few	TGTGCCAGCAGTTTGGACGTATACTACAATGAGCAGTTCTTC	CASSLDVYYNEQFF
TRBJ2-7	TRBD2	TRBV13	NA	TGTGCCAGCAGCTTAGCCTTGGGACTAGCGGTCTACGAGCAGTACTTC	CASSLALGLAVYEQYF
TRBJ2-7	TRBD2	TRBV9	NA	TGTGCCAGCAGCGTTAGCGGGAGGGCCCACGAGCAGTACTTC	CASSVSGRAHEQYF
TRBJ1-5	NA	TRBV27	NA	TGTGCCAGCAGTTTATATTCGGGGGGACACCTAATCAATCAGCCCCAGCATTTT	CASSLYSGGHLINQPQHF
TRBJ1-2	NA	TRBV19	NA	TGTGCCAGTAGTATCAGAGGGGGAGCCTATGGCTACACCTTC	CASSIRGGAYGYTF
TRBJ2-7	NA	TRBV11-2	NA	TGTGCCAGCAGCTTAGACCTAAGGCTTGACGAGCAGTACTTC	CASSLDLRLDEQYF
TRBJ2-7	NA	TRBV6-1	NA	TGTGCCAGCAGTGATATTTCGGGGTACTACGAGCAGTACTTC	CASSDISGYYEQYF
TRBJ2-7	NA	TRBV7-9	once	TGTGCCAGCGCGGGCCAGTCTCCCTACGAGCAGTACTTC	CASAGQSPYEQYF
TRBJ2-7	TRBD1	TRBV7-2	NA	TGTGCCAGCAGCTTAGCGACAGGGTCCTACGAGCAGTACTTC	CASSLATGSYEQYF
TRBJ1-1	NA	TRBV4-3	NA	TGCGCCAGCAGCCAAGATTCGGGGGGCTTTGGGACTGAAGCTTTCTTT	CASSQDSGGFGTEAFF
TRBJ2-1	TRBD2	TRBV7-9	NA	TGTGCCAGCAGCCCCCCAGAGGGAGGGGACAATGAGCAGTTCTTC	CASSPPEGGDNEQFF
TRBJ1-5	NA	TRBV21-1	NA	TGTGCCAGCCGGCGGGGCGAGGTCTGGAGCAATCAGCCCCAGCATTTT	CASRRGEVWSNQPQHF
TRBJ2-7	NA	TRBV7-9	NA	TGTGCCAGCAGCCTTATGGATCGAGAGCAGTACTTC	CASSLMDREQYF
TRBJ2-3	NA	TRBV4-2	NA	TGTGCCAGCAGCCAAGAGGAGGGGATCCGCACAGATACGCAGTATTTT	CASSQEEGIRTDTQYF
TRBJ2-7	TRBD2	TRBV5-5	NA	TGTGCCAGCAGCGCCCTTTGGGCGGGGGGGACACGTTACGAGCAGTACTTC	CASSALWAGGTRYEQYF